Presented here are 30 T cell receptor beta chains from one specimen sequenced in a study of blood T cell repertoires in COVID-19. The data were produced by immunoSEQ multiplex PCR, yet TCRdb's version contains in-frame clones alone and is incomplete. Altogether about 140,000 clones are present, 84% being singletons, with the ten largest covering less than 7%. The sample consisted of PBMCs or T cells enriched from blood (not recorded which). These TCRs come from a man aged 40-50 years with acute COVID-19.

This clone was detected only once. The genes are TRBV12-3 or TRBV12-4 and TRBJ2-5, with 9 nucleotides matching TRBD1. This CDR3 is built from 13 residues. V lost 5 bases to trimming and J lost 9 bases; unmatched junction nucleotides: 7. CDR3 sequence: CASSLNDRGSQYF. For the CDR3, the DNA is TGTGCCAGCAGTCTCAACGACAGGGGGTCCCAGTACTTC.

DNA for the CDR3: TGTGCCAGCAGCCGATACAGGGAGATGAACACTGAAGCTTTCTTT. Translating gives CASSRYREMNTEAFF. This chain joins TRBV6-5 and TRBJ1-1, with TRBD1 as a possible D gene (6 bases). Per the germline V gene, CDR1 is MNHEY and CDR2 is SVGAGI. The CDR3 runs to 15 residues. The ends were cut back, 6 bases at V and 0 bases at J, with 14 bases in the middle.

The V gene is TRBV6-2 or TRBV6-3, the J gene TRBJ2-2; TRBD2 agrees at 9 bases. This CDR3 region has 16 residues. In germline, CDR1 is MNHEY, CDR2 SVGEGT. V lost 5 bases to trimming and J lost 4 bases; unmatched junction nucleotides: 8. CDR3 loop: CASSHAAGGTTGELFF. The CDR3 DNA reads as TGTGCCAGCAGTCATGCGGCGGGGGGGACCACCGGGGAGCTGTTTTTT.

The CDR3 here is CASSPGTGGEKLFF. The CDR3 DNA follows: TGCGCCAGCAGCCCCGGGACAGGGGGTGAAAAACTGTTTTTT. This chain connects TRBV5-1 to TRBJ1-4; TRBD1 matches 11 bases. V dropped 4 bases and J dropped 7; count of bases not matched to a gene: 3. CDR3 length: 14 residues. Germline V gene data show CDR1 as SGHRS and CDR2 as YFSETQ.

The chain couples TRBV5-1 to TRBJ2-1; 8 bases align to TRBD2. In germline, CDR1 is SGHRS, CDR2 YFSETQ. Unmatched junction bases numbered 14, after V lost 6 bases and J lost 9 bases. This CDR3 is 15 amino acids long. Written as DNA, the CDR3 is TGCGCCAGCACCGCTCTGACTAGCGAGGGTGGTGAGCAGTTCTTC. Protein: CASTALTSEGGEQFF.

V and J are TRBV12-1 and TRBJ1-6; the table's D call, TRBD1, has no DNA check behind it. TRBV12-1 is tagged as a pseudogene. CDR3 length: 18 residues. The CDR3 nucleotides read TGTGCCAGCAGCTCTTTTCCGACAGGGGGCTCCTATAATTCACCCCTCCACTTT. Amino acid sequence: CASSSFPTGGSYNSPLHF.

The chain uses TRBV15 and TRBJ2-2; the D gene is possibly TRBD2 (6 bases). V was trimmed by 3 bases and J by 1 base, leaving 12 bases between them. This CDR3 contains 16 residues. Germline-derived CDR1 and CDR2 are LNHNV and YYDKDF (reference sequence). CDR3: CATSRGGQGNTGELFF. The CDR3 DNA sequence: TGTGCCACCAGCAGGGGAGGTCAGGGGAACACCGGGGAGCTGTTTTTT. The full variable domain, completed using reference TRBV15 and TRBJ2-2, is DAMVIQNPRYQVTQFGKPVTLSCSQTLNHNVMYWYQQKSSQAPKLLFHYYDKDFNNEADTPDNFQSRRPNTSFCFLDIRSPGLGDTAMYLCATSRGGQGNTGELFFGEGSRLTVL.

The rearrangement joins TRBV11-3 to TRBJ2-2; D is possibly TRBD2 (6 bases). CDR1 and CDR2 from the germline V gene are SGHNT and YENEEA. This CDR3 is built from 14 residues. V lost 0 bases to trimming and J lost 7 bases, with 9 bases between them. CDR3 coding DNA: TGTGCCAGCAGCTTAGATGCGGGGCACGGGGAGCTGTTTTTT. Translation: CASSLDAGHGELFF.

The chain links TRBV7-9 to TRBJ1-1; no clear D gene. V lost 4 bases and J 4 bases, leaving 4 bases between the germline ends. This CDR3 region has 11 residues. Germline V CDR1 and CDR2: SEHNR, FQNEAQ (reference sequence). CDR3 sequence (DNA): TGTGCCAGCAGCTACGGCACTGAAGCTTTCTTT. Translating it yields CASSYGTEAFF.

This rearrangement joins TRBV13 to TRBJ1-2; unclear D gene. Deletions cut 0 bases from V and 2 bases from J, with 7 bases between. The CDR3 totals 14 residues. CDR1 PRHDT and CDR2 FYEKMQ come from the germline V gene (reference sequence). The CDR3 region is CASSLGQLNYGYTF. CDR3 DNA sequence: TGTGCCAGCAGCTTAGGCCAACTAAACTATGGCTACACCTTC.

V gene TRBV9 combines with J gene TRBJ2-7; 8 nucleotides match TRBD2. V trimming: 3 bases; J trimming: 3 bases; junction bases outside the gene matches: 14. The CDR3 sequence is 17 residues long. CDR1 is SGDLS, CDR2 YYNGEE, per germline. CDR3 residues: CASSAQDPGLEVYEQYF. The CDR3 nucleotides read TGTGCCAGCAGCGCTCAAGATCCGGGACTAGAAGTCTACGAGCAGTACTTC.

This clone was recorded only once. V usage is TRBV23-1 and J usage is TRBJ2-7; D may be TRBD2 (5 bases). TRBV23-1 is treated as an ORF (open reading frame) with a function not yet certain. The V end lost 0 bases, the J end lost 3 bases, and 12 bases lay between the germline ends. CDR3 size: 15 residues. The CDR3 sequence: CASSQSEVPLYEQYF. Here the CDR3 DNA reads TGCGCCAGCAGTCAATCGGAGGTGCCGCTCTACGAGCAGTACTTC.

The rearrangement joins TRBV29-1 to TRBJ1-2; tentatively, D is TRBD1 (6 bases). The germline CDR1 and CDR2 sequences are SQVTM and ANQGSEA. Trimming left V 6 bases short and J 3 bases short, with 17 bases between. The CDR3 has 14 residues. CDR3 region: CSVVGGDTYYGYTF. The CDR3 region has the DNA TGCAGCGTCGTAGGGGGGGACACTTACTATGGCTACACCTTC.

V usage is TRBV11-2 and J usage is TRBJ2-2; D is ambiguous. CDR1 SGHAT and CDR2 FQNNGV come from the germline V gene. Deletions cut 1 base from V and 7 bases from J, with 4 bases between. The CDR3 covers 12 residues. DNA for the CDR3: TGTGCCAGCAGCTTAGGGCTCGGGGAGCTGTTTTTT. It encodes CASSLGLGELFF.

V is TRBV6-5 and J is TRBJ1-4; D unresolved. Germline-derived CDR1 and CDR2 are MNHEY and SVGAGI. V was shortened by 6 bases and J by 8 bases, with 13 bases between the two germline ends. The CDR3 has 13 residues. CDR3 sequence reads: CASSRGTREKLFF. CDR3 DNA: TGTGCCAGCAGCCGGGGAACTCGCGAAAAACTGTTTTTT.

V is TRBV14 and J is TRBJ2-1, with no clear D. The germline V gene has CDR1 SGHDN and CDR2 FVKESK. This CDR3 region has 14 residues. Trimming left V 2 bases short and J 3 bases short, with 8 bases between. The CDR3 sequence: CASSQSTGYNEQFF. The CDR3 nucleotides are TGTGCCAGCAGCCAATCAACGGGCTACAATGAGCAGTTCTTC.

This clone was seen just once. The CDR3 reads CASRASGSSQETQYF. The CDR3 DNA reads TGTGCCAGCAGAGCTAGCGGGAGTTCTCAAGAGACCCAGTACTTC. The rearrangement uses TRBV7-9 and TRBJ2-5; 10 bases line up with TRBD2. The CDR3 runs to 15 residues. CDR1 SEHNR and CDR2 FQNEAQ come from the germline V gene (reference sequence). V lost 6 bases, J lost 2 bases, and 6 bases stayed unmatched.

Here the CDR3 reads CASSQEGLFASYEQYF. The CDR3 DNA is TGTGCCAGCAGCCAAGAGGGACTTTTTGCCTCCTACGAGCAGTACTTC. V usage is TRBV3-1 (or the pseudogene TRBV3-2) and J usage is TRBJ2-7; perhaps TRBD2 as D (6 bases). The CDR3 sequence is 16 residues long. Looked up from germline, CDR1 is LGHDT and CDR2 is YNNKEL (reference sequence). V dropped 0 bases and J dropped 0 bases, with 12 bases sitting between them.

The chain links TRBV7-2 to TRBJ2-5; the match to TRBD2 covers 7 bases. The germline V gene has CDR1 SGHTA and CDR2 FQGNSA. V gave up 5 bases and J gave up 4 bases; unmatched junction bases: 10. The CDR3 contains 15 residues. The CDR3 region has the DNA TGTGCCAGCAGCCCTCCGGGGCCGGGAGGAGAGACCCAGTACTTC. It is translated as CASSPPGPGGETQYF.

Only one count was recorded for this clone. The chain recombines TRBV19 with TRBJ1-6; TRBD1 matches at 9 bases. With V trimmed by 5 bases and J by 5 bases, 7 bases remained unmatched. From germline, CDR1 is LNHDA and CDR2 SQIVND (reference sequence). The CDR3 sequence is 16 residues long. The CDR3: CASSRTGAKDNSPLHF. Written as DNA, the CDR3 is TGTGCCAGTAGTCGGACAGGGGCTAAGGATAATTCACCCCTCCACTTT.

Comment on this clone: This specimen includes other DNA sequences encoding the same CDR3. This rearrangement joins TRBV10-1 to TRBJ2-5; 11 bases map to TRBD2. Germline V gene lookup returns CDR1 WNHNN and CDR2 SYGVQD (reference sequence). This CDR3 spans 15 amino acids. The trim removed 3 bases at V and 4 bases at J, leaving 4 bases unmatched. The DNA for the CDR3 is TGCGCCAGCAGTGAAGGAACTAGCGGGGGAGAGACCCAGTACTTC. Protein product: CASSEGTSGGETQYF.

CDR3 sequence: CASSTFAGRSNYGYTF. The DNA of the CDR3 is TGTGCCAGTAGTACCTTCGCGGGACGGTCTAACTATGGCTACACCTTC. The V and J genes are TRBV19 and TRBJ1-2; D is possibly TRBD1 (5 bases). Looked up from germline, CDR1 is LNHDA and CDR2 is SQIVND (reference sequence). The V end lost 4 bases, the J end lost 0 bases, and 15 bases lay between the germline ends. The CDR3 extends over 16 amino acids.

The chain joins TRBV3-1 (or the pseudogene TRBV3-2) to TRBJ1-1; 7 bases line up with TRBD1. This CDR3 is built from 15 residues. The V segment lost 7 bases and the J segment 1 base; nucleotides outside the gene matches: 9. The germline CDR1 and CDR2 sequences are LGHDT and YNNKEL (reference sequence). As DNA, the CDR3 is TGTGCCAGCACACAGGGGCCCCTCGGGAACACTGAAGCTTTCTTT. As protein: CASTQGPLGNTEAFF.

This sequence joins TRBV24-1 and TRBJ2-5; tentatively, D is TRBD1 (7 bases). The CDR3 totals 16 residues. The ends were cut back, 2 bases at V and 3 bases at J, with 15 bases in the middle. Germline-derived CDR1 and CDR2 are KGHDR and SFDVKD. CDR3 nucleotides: TGTGCCACCAGTGATTATGGGACAGCGGGCAAAGAGACCCAGTACTTC. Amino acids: CATSDYGTAGKETQYF.

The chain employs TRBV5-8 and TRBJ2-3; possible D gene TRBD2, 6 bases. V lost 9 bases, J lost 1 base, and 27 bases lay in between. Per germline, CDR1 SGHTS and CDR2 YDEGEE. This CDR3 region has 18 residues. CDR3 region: CAIGEVRVTGQGTDTQYF. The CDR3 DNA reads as TGTGCCATTGGGGAGGTTCGGGTAACGGGCCAGGGCACAGATACGCAGTATTTT.

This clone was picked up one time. CDR3 coding DNA: TGTGCCAGCCGCGGACAGAGAGCAAACCAAGAGACCCAGTACTTC. Its translation is CASRGQRANQETQYF. V is TRBV18 and J is TRBJ2-5, with D possibly being TRBD1 (6 bases). Germline values: CDR1 KGHSH, CDR2 LQKENI. The CDR3 consists of 15 residues. The V end was cut by 8 bases, the J end by 0 bases, with 16 bases between.

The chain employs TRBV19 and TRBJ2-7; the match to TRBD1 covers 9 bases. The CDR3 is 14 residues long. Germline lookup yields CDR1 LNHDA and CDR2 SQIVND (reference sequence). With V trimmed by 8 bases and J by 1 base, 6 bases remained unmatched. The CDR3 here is CASAPGQGSYEQYF. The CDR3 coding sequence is TGTGCCAGTGCACCGGGACAGGGTTCCTACGAGCAGTACTTC.

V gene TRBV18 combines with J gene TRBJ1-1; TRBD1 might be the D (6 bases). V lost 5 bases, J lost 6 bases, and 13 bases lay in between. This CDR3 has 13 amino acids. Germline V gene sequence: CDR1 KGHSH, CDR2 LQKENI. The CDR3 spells CASSTWTDAEAFF. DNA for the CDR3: TGTGCCAGCTCAACTTGGACAGATGCTGAAGCTTTCTTT. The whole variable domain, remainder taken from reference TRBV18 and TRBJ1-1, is NAGVMQNPRHLVRRRGQEARLRCSPMKGHSHVYWYRQLPEEGLKFMVYLQKENIIDESGMPKERFSAEFPKEGPSILRIQQVVRGDSAAYFCASSTWTDAEAFFGQGTRLTVV.

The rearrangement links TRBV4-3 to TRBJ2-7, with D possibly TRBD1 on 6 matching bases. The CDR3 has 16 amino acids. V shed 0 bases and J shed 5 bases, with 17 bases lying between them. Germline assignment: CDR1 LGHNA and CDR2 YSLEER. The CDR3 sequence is CASSQDLVQGSHEQYF. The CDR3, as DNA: TGCGCCAGCAGCCAAGATCTAGTACAGGGTTCCCACGAGCAGTACTTC.

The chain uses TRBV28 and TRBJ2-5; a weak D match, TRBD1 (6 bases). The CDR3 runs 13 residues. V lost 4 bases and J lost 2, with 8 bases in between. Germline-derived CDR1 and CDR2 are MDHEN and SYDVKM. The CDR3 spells CASSSGDQETQYF. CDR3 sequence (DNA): TGTGCCAGCAGTTCAGGGGATCAAGAGACCCAGTACTTC.